One sample yielded the 3 T cell receptor beta chains listed below, sequenced in a study of blood T cells in healthy people across ages. PCR was performed a second time for about 7 to 12 cycles using a sample-barcoded 5' primer and a J-beta primer mix. TCRdb analysed the 5' RACE reads with MiXCR anew, one entry per CDR3 protein. The sample carries approximately 1.5 million distinct CDR3 sequences, about 35% recorded once. Sequencing was carried out using blood. The receptors derive from a woman aged 25 to 45 in good health.

This clonotype has more than one count but fewer than ten. The chain carries TRBV29-1 and TRBJ1-5; 12 bases match TRBD1. The CDR3 is made up of 15 amino acids. The trim removed 4 bases at V and 6 bases at J, leaving 7 bases unmatched. Germline CDR1 and CDR2: SQVTM and ANQGSEA. The CDR3 protein is CSVAEGTGGGQPQHF. In DNA, the CDR3 is TGCAGCGTTGCCGAGGGGACAGGGGGCGGTCAGCCCCAGCATTTT.

This clonotype was seen a handful of times. V gene TRBV11-2 combines with J gene TRBJ2-3; D possibly corresponds to TRBD1 (6 bases). This CDR3 is built from 14 residues. CDR1 SGHAT and CDR2 FQNNGV come from the germline V gene. V lost 8 bases, J lost 3 bases, and 15 bases lay in between. The CDR3 nucleotides read TGTGCCAGCGCCTCGCAGGGGATAACAGATACGCAGTATTTT. Translated, it gives CASASQGITDTQYF.

Concerning this clonotype: One end of the junction fails to match germline, which may point to a read error. This CDR3 is CASSPRAVTYDEQFF. CDR3 DNA sequence: TGTGCCAGCAGCCCGCGGGCAGTCACCTACGATGAGCAGTTCTTC. The chain is built from TRBV7-9 and TRBJ2-1, with a weak D call TRBD2 (5 bases). The CDR3 extends over 15 amino acids. Per the germline V gene, CDR1 is SEHNR and CDR2 is FQNEAQ (reference sequence).